This T cell receptor beta chain was captured in a study of T-cell reconstitution after alpha-beta-depleted transplantation in children. Whole-study results and caveats: Most T-cell counts and diversity one year after the transplant came from T cells that were newly produced. Expanded graft clones numbering several hundred reportedly gave rise to alpha-beta T cells about two months after transplant.

The V gene lost 8 bases and the J gene lost 2 bases, with 10 bases spanning the gap. Looked up from germline, CDR1 is SNHLY and CDR2 is FYNNEI. The CDR3 has 13 residues. Unique molecular identifiers were incorporated during preparation of the TCRbeta library. TCRdb processed the PCR reads anew with MiXCR; each CDR3 protein has one entry. The table includes about 980,000 distinct CDR3 sequences, roughly 29% detected once. As for this clonotype: Its antigen is unknown.

The chain employs TRBV2 and TRBJ2-1; possible D gene TRBD1, 6 bases. The receptor comes from a boy under two years old who had a stem cell transplant for SCID, so the T cells may come from the graft donor. Specimen: PBMCs, mostly from graft donor cells, collected 360 days after TCRalphabeta/CD19-depleted stem cell transplant. The CDR3 coding sequence is TGTGCCAGCTCAGGGGTGACCTACAATGAGCAGTTCTTC. Encoded protein: CASSGVTYNEQFF.